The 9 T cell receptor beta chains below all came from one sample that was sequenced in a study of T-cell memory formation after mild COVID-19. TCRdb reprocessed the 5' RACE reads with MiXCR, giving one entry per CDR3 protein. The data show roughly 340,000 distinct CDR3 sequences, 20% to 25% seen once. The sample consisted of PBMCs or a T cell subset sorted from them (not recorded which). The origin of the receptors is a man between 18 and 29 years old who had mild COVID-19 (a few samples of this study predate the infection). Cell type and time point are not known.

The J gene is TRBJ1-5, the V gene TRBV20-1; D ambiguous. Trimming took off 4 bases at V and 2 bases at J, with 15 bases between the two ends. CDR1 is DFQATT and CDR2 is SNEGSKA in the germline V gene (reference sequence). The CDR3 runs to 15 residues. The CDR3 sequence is CSAIAQSSGNQPQHF. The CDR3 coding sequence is TGCAGTGCTATTGCACAGAGCTCTGGCAATCAGCCCCAGCATTTT.

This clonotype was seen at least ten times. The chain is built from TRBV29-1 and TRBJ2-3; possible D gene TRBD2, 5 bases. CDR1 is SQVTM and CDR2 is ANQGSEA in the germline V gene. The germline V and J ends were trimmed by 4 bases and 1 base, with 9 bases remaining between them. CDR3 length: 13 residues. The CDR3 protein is CSVVRRGTDTQYF. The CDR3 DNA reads TGCAGCGTTGTCCGGCGGGGCACAGATACGCAGTATTTT.

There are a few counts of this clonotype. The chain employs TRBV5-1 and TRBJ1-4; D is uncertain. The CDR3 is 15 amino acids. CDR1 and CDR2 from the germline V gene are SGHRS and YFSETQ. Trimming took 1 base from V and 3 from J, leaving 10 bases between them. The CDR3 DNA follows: TGCGCCAGCAGCTTGCCGGGAGTACCTAATGAAAAACTGTTTTTT. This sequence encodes CASSLPGVPNEKLFF.

The chain's CDR3 is CASSLGLQGNTEAFF. The CDR3 DNA sequence: TGCGCCAGCAGCTTGGGGTTGCAGGGGAACACTGAAGCTTTCTTT. The chain is built from TRBV5-1 and TRBJ1-1, with D maybe TRBD1 (5 bases). Germline V CDR1 and CDR2: SGHRS, YFSETQ. Trimming took 0 bases from V and 1 from J, leaving 10 bases between them. The CDR3 is 15 amino acids.

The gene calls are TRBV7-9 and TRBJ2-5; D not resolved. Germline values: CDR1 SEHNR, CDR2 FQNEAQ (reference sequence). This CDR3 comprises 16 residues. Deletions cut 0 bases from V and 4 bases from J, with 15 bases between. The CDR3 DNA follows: TGTGCCAGCAGCTTAGCACCGGAGTCCCCCGCAGAGACCCAGTACTTC. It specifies CASSLAPESPAETQYF.

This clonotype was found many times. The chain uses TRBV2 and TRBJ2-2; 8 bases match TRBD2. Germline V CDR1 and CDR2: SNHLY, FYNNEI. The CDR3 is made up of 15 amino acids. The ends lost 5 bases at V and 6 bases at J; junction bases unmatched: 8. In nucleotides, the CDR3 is TGTGCCAGCAGTATTAGCGGGGACTCTCCCGGGGAGCTGTTTTTT. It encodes CASSISGDSPGELFF.

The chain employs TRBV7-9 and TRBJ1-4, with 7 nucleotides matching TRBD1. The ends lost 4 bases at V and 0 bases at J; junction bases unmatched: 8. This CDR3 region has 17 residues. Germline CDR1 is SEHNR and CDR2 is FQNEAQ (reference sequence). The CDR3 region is CASSSRGGLATNEKLFF. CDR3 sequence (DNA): TGTGCCAGCAGCTCTAGAGGGGGCCTCGCAACTAATGAAAAACTGTTTTTT.

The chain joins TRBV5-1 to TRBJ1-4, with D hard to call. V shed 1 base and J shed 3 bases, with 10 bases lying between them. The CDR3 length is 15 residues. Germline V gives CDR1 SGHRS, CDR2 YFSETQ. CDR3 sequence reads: CASSLMSRPNEKLFF. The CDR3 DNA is TGCGCCAGCAGCTTGATGTCCCGGCCTAATGAAAAACTGTTTTTT.

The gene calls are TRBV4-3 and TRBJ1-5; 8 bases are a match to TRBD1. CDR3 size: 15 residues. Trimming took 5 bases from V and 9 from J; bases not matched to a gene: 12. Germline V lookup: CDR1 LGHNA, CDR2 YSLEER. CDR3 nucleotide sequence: TGCGCCAGCAGCGCTACTCGGCAGGGGGCATCGCCCCAGCATTTT. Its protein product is CASSATRQGASPQHF.